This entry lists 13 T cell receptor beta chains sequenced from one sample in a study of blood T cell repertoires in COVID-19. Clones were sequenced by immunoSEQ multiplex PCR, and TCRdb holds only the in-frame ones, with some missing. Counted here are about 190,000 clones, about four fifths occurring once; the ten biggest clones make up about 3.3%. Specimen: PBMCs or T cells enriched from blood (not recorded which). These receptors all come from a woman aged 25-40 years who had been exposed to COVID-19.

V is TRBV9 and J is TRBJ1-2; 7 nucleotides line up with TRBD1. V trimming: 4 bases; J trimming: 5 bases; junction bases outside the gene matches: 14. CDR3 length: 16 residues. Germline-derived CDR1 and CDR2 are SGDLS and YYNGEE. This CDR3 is CASSSYQTGRLYGYTF. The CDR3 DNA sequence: TGTGCCAGCAGCTCATACCAGACAGGGCGGCTATATGGCTACACCTTC. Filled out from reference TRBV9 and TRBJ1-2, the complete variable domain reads DSGVTQTPKHLITATGQRVTLRCSPRSGDLSVYWYQQSLDQGLQFLIQYYNGEERAKGNILERFSAQQFPDLHSELNLSSLELGDSALYFCASSSYQTGRLYGYTFGSGTRLTVV.

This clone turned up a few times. The CDR3 loop is CSASTADYNSPLHF. The CDR3 coding sequence is TGCAGTGCTAGTACGGCGGACTATAATTCACCCCTCCACTTT. This rearrangement joins TRBV20-1 to TRBJ1-6; D ambiguous. CDR3 length equals 14 residues. The germline gives CDR1 DFQATT, CDR2 SNEGSKA (reference sequence). The V and J ends lost 3 bases and 3 bases respectively, with 9 bases between them.

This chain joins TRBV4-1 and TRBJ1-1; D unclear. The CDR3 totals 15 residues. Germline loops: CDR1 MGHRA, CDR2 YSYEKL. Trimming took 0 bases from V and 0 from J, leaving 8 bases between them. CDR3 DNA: TGCGCCAGCAGCCAAGAGGCGGGGATGAACACTGAAGCTTTCTTT. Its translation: CASSQEAGMNTEAFF.

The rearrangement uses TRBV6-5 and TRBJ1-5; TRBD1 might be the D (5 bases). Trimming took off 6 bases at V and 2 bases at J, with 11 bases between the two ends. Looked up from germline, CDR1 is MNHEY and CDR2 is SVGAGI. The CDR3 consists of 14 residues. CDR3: CASRTTGGNQPQHF. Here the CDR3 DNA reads TGTGCCAGCAGAACAACAGGTGGCAATCAGCCCCAGCATTTT.

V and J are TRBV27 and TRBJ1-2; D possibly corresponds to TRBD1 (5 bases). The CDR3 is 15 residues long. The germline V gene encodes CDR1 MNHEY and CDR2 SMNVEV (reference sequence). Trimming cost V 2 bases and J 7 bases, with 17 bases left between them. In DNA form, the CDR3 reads TGTGCCAGCAGTTTAACCTCCGGGGGATTGGGTGGCTACACCTTC. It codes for CASSLTSGGLGGYTF.

The DNA of the CDR3 is TGTGCCAGTAGTATAAGGACTACTAATGAAAAACTGTTTTTT. Translating gives CASSIRTTNEKLFF. The chain employs TRBV19 and TRBJ1-4; D remains unclear. Trimming stripped 2 bases from V and 2 bases from J, with 6 bases between. The CDR3 is 14 residues long. The germline V gene encodes CDR1 LNHDA and CDR2 SQIVND (reference sequence). The whole variable domain, remainder taken from reference TRBV19 and TRBJ1-4, is DGGITQSPKYLFRKEGQNVTLSCEQNLNHDAMYWYRQDPGQGLRLIYYSQIVNDFQKGDIAEGYSVSREKKESFPLTVTSAQKNPTAFYLCASSIRTTNEKLFFGSGTQLSVL.

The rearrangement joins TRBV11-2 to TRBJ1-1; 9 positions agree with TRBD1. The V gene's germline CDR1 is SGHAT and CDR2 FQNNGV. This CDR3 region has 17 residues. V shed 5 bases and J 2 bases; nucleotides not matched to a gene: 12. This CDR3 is CASSTHRGPVRNTEAFF. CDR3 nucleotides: TGTGCCAGCAGCACACACAGGGGGCCCGTTCGTAACACTGAAGCTTTCTTT.

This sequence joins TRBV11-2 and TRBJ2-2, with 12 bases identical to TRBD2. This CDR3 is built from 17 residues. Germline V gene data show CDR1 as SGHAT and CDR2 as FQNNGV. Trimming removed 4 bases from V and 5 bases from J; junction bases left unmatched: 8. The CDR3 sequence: CASSSPGLAGGTGELFF. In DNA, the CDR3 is TGTGCCAGCAGCTCCCCCGGGCTAGCGGGGGGGACCGGGGAGCTGTTTTTT.

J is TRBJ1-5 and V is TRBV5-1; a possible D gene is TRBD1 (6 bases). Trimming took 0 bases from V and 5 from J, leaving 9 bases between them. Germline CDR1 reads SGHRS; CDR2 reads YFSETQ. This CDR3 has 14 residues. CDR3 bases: TGCGCCAGCAGCTTGGGGGCAGGGGATCAGCCCCAGCATTTT. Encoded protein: CASSLGAGDQPQHF. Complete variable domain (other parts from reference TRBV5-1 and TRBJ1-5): KAGVTQTPRYLIKTRGQQVTLSCSPISGHRSVSWYQQTPGQGLQFLFEYFSETQRNKGNFPGRFSGRQFSNSRSEMNVSTLELGDSALYLCASSLGAGDQPQHFGDGTRLSIL.

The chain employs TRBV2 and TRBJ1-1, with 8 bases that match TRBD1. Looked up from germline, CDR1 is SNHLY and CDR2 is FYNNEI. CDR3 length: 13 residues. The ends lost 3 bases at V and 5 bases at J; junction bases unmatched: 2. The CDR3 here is CASSDRGQTEAFF. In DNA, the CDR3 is TGTGCCAGCAGTGACAGGGGGCAGACTGAAGCTTTCTTT.

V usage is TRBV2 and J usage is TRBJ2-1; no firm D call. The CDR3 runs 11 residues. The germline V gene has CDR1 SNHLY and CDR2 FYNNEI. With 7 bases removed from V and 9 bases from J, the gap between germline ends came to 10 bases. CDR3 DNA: TGTGCCAGCACCCCTCGGGTTGAGCAGTTCTTC. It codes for CASTPRVEQFF.

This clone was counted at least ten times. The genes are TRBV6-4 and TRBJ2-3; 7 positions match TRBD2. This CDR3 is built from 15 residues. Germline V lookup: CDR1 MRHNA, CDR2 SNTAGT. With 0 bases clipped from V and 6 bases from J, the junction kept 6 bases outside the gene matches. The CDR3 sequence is CASSDSSGAGDTQYF. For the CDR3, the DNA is TGTGCCAGCAGTGACTCGTCGGGAGCGGGGGATACGCAGTATTTT.

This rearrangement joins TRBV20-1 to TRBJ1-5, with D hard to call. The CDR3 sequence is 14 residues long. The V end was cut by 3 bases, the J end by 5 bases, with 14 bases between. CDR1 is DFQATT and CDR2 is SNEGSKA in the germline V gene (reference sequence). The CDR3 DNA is TGCAGTGCTAGTGGGCAGGTGAGGGATCAGCCCCAGCATTTT. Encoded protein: CSASGQVRDQPQHF.